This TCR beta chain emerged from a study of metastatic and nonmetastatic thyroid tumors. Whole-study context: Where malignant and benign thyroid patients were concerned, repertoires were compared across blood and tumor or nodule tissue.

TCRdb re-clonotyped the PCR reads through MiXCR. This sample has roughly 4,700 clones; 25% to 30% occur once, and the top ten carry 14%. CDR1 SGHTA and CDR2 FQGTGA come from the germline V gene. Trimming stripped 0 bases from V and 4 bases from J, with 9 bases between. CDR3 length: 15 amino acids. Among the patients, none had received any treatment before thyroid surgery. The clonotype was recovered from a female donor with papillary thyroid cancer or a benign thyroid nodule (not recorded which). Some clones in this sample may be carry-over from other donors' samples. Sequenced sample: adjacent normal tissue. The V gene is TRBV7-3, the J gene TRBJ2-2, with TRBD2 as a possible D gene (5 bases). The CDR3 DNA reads TGTGCCAGCAGCTTAACAGGGAGCTTCACCGGGGAGCTGTTTTTT. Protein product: CASSLTGSFTGELFF.